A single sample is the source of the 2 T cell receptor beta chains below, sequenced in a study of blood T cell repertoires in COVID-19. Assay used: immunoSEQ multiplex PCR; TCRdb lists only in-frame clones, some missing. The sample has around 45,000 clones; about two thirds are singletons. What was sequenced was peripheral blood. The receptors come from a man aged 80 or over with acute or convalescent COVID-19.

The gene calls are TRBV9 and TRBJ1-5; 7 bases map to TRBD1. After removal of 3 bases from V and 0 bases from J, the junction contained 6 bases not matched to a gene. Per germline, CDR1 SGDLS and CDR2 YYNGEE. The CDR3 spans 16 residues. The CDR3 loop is CASSGPGTDSNQPQHF. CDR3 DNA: TGTGCCAGCAGCGGCCCCGGGACAGATAGCAATCAGCCCCAGCATTTT.

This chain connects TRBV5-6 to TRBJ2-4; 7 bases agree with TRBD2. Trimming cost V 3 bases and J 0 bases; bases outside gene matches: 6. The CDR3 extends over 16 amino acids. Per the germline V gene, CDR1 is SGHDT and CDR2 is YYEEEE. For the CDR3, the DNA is TGTGCCAGCAGCTCCCTGACTAGCCTAGCCAAAAACATTCAGTACTTC. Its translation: CASSSLTSLAKNIQYF.